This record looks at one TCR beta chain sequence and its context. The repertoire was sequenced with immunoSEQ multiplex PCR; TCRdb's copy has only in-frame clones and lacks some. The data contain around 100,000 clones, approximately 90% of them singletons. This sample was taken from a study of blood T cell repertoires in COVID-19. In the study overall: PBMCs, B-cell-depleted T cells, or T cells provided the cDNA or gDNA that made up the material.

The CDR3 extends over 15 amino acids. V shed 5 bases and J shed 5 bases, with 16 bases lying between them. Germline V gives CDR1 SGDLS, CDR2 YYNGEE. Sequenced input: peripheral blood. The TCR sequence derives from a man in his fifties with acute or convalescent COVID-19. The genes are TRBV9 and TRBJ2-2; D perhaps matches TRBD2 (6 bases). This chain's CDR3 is CASRSLEGGTGELFF. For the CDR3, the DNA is TGTGCCAGCAGGAGCCTGGAGGGCGGAACCGGGGAGCTGTTTTTT.